A single sample is the source of the 8 T cell receptor beta chains below, sequenced in a study of control samples from healthy donors and cancer patients (dated by TCRdb to about 2020). Preparation of the library involved the immunoSEQ multiplex PCR assay. The table was pulled from immuneACCESS by TCRdb, which kept in-frame rearrangements only. Such tables lose some clones; where checked, under half of the loss comes from unresolved V genes, and the rest has no known cause. The sample yields about 180,000 clones; roughly 90% were counted once. Roughly 1.5% of the sample goes to the ten largest clones. Sequencing was performed on blood. The source of these receptors is a woman aged 45-60 years in good health.

The chain uses TRBV21-1 and TRBJ2-3; the table names TRBD1, a call not compared with the DNA. TRBV21-1 is flagged as a pseudogene. The CDR3 has 16 residues. The CDR3 nucleotides are TGTGCCAGCAGCATTCGGCCGGGACAGGAGCGGGATACGCAGTATTTT. It yields the protein CASSIRPGQERDTQYF.

The chain employs TRBV29-1 and TRBJ2-3; 8 bases agree with TRBD2. Germline V CDR1 and CDR2: SQVTM, ANQGSEA. The trim removed 7 bases at V and 2 bases at J, leaving 8 bases unmatched. The CDR3 sequence is 14 residues long. CDR3 region: CSAAVAGTTDTQYF. CDR3 nucleotides: TGCAGCGCCGCTGTAGCGGGAACCACAGATACGCAGTATTTT.

CDR3 DNA sequence: TGTGCCAGCAGTGAACAGGGGGCGGAAGAGCAGTACTTC. This codes for CASSEQGAEEQYF. V and J are TRBV2 and TRBJ2-7; 8 bases align to TRBD1. V was pared by 2 bases and J by 7 bases, with 4 bases of the junction left unmatched. The CDR3 extends over 13 amino acids. The germline V gene has CDR1 SNHLY and CDR2 FYNNEI.

Notes on this clone: The junction differs from germline at one of its ends, possibly a read error. V gene TRBV23-1 combines with J gene TRBJ2-2, with 9 bases matching TRBD1. TRBV23-1 is recorded as an ORF, its role being uncertain. The CDR3 length is 15 residues. In DNA, the CDR3 is TGCGCCAGCAGTCTGCCGGGACAGGGCTTCCGGGGAGCTGTTTTT. Its translation: CASSLPGQGFRGAVF.

The V gene is TRBV28, the J gene TRBJ2-7; D uncertain. The CDR3 contains 14 residues. Deletions cut 4 bases from V and 1 base from J, with 11 bases between. CDR1 MDHEN and CDR2 SYDVKM come from the germline V gene. CDR3 protein: CASSSRYGSYEQYF. Here the CDR3 DNA reads TGTGCCAGCAGTTCCCGATACGGTTCCTACGAGCAGTACTTC.

This clone was recorded once. The chain uses TRBV9 and TRBJ2-5; 8 bases line up with TRBD1. This CDR3 has 17 amino acids. Per the germline V gene, CDR1 is SGDLS and CDR2 is YYNGEE. The trim removed 0 bases at V and 1 base at J, leaving 8 bases unmatched. CDR3 sequence reads: CASSVGQGAITQETQYF. The CDR3 nucleotides read TGTGCCAGCAGCGTAGGGCAGGGGGCAATTACCCAAGAGACCCAGTACTTC.

V gene TRBV28 combines with J gene TRBJ1-6; the D is unclear. V was cut by 8 bases and J by 0 bases, with 11 bases left in between. This CDR3 contains 15 residues. Germline V gene sequence: CDR1 MDHEN, CDR2 SYDVKM. In nucleotides, the CDR3 is TGTGCCAGCGGGCAATCGAGCTCCTATAATTCACCCCTCCACTTT. Translation gives CASGQSSSYNSPLHF.

The J gene is TRBJ1-2, the V gene TRBV6-1; D possibly corresponds to TRBD1 (5 bases). This CDR3 is 14 amino acids long. The ends were cut back, 3 bases at V and 3 bases at J, with 11 bases in the middle. The germline V gene has CDR1 MNHNS and CDR2 SASEGT. The CDR3 nucleotides read TGTGCCAGCAGTGAGGCCGGAGGGGACTATGGCTACACCTTC. It codes for CASSEAGGDYGYTF.